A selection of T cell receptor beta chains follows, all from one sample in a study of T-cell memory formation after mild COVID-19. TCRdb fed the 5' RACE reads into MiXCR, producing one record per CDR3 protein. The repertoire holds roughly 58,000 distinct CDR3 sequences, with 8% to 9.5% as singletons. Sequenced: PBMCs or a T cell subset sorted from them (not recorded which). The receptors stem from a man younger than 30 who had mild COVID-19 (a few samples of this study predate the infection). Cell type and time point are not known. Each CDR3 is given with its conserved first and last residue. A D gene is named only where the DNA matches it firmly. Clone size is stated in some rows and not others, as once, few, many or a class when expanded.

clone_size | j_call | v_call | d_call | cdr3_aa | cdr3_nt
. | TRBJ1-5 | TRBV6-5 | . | CASSYSKGGGGQPQHF | TGTGCCAGCAGTTACTCGAAGGGGGGGGGCGGCCAGCCCCAGCATTTT
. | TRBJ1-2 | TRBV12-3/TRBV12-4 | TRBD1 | CASIEGTGTDYGYTF | TGTGCCAGCATCGAGGGGACAGGCACCGATTATGGCTACACCTTC
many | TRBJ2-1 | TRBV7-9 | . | CASSPVNEQFF | TGTGCCAGCAGCCCGGTCAATGAGCAGTTCTTC
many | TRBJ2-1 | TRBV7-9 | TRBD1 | CASSSRTGRVNEQFF | TGTGCCAGCAGCTCGAGGACAGGGCGGGTCAATGAGCAGTTCTTC
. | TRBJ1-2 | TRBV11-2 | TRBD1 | CASSAFGTGGRGYTF | TGTGCCAGCAGCGCATTTGGGACAGGGGGTAGGGGCTACACCTTC
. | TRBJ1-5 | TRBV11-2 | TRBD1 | CASSAGMGTGSNQPQHF | TGTGCCAGCAGCGCAGGCATGGGGACAGGTAGCAATCAGCCCCAGCATTTT
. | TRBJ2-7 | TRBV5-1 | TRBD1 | CASSSGTGVEQYF | TGCGCCAGCAGCTCCGGGACAGGGGTCGAGCAGTACTTC
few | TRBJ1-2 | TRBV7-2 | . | CASSLPSTGYTF | TGTGCCAGCAGCTTACCTTCGACGGGCTACACCTTC
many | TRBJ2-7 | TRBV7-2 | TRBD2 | CASSPSGGPYEQYF | TGTGCCAGCAGCCCTAGCGGGGGGCCCTACGAGCAGTACTTC
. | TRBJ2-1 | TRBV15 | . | CATSRVGREQFF | TGTGCCACCAGCAGAGTAGGGCGGGAGCAGTTCTTC
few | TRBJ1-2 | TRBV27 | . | CASSFSGELTSGGYTF | TGTGCCAGCAGTTTTTCAGGGGAGCTTACCTCCGGTGGCTACACCTTC
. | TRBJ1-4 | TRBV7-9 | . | CASSSVATNEKLFF | TGTGCCAGCAGCTCAGTTGCAACTAATGAAAAACTGTTTTTT
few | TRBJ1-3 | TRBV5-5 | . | CASSYQASPSGNTIYF | TGTGCCAGCAGTTACCAGGCGTCCCCCTCTGGAAACACCATATATTTT
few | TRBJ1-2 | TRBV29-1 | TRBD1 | CSAQGGLNYGYTF | TGCAGCGCTCAGGGGGGACTTAACTATGGCTACACCTTC
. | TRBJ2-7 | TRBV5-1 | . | CASSSTEFYEQYF | TGCGCCAGCAGCTCGACCGAGTTCTACGAGCAGTACTTC
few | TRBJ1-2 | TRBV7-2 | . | CASPGVGGYTF | TGTGCCAGCCCAGGGGTGGGGGGCTACACCTTC
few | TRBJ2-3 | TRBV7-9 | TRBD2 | CASTYPGLAGGSSTDTQYF | TGTGCCAGCACCTACCCGGGACTAGCGGGGGGATCTAGCACAGATACGCAGTATTTT
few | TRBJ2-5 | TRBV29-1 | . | CSVVRRSKETQYF | TGCAGCGTTGTACGCCGCTCTAAAGAGACCCAGTACTTC
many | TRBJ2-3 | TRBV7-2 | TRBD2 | CASSAGTSRTDTQYF | TGTGCCAGCAGCGCCGGGACTAGTCGCACAGATACGCAGTATTTT
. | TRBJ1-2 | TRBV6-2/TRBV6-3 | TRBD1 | CASSYPAGGIYGYTF | TGTGCCAGCAGTTACCCGGCAGGGGGCATCTATGGCTACACCTTC
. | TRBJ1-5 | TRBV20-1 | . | CSAREGYQPQHF | TGCAGTGCTAGAGAAGGGTATCAGCCCCAGCATTTT
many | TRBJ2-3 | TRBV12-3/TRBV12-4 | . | CASSWGQDTQYF | TGTGCCAGCAGTTGGGGCCAGGATACGCAGTATTTT
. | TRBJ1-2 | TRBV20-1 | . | CSAAGFYGYTF | TGCAGTGCCGCAGGGTTCTATGGCTACACCTTC
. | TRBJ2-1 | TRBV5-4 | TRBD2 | CASSLGGGADSGQFF | TGTGCCAGCAGCTTGGGCGGGGGGGCCGACTCAGGGCAGTTCTTC
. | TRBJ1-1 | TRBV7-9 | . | CASSLVTGTGTEAFF | TGTGCCAGCAGCTTAGTGACGGGGACGGGCACTGAAGCTTTCTTT
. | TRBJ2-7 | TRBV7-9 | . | CASSLALSYEQYF | TGTGCCAGCAGCTTAGCGCTAAGCTACGAGCAGTACTTC
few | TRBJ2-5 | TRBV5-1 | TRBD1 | CASRYSTGAETQYF | TGCGCCAGCAGATATTCGACAGGGGCAGAGACCCAGTACTTC
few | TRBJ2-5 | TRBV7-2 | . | CASSLAIDRTQYF | TGTGCCAGCAGCTTAGCGATTGATCGGACCCAGTACTTC
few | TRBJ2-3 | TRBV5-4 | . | CASPGEPGGTDTQYF | TGTGCCAGCCCCGGGGAACCGGGGGGCACAGATACGCAGTATTTT
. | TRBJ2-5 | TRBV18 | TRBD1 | CASSRRTGEEETQYF | TGTGCCAGCTCACGTCGGACAGGGGAGGAAGAGACCCAGTACTTC
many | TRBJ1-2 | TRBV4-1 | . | CASSQTTESNYGYTF | TGCGCCAGCAGCCAGACGACAGAATCAAACTATGGCTACACCTTC
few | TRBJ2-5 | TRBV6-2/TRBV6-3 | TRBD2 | CASTEFSGIKETQYF | TGTGCCAGCACCGAATTTAGCGGGATTAAAGAGACCCAGTACTTC
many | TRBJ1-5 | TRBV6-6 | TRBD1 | CASTLQGGGNQPQHF | TGTGCCAGCACTTTACAAGGGGGCGGCAATCAGCCCCAGCATTTT
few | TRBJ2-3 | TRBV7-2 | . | CASSQGGLPTQYF | TGTGCCAGCAGCCAAGGCGGGCTCCCCACGCAGTATTTT
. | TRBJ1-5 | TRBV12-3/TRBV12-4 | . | CASSFLGRGGRLGSQPQHF | TGTGCCAGCAGTTTCCTGGGGAGGGGAGGAAGGTTGGGCTCTCAGCCCCAGCATTTT
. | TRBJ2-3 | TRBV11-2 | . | CASSQAPGAGKDTQYF | TGTGCCAGCAGCCAAGCACCTGGGGCAGGAAAAGATACGCAGTATTTT
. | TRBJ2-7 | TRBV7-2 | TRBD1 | CASSPRTGVDEQYF | TGTGCCAGCAGCCCGCGGACAGGGGTCGACGAGCAGTACTTC
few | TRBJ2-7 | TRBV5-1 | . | CASSVPGQSYEQYF | TGCGCCAGCAGCGTCCCGGGACAATCCTACGAGCAGTACTTC
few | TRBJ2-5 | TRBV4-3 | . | CASSLTDSGTQYF | TGCGCCAGCAGCCTTACCGATTCGGGGACCCAGTACTTC
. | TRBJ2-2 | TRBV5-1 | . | CASSLRFPGDTGELFF | TGCGCCAGCAGCTTGCGATTTCCGGGCGACACCGGGGAGCTGTTTTTT
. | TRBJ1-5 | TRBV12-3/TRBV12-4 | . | CASSRGSRNQPQHF | TGTGCCAGCAGTCGGGGCTCGCGCAATCAGCCCCAGCATTTT
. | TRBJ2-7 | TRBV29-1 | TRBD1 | CSVDRGSSYEQYF | TGCAGCGTCGACAGGGGGTCCTCGTACGAGCAGTACTTC
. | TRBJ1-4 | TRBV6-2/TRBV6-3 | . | CASSAQAGEKLFF | TGTGCCAGCAGCGCCCAGGCGGGAGAAAAACTGTTTTTT
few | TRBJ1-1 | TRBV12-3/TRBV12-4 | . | CASSSTPPVDTEAFF | TGTGCCAGCAGTTCCACTCCGCCGGTGGACACTGAAGCTTTCTTT
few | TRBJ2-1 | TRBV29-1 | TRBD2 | CSVVGSGGLYNEQFF | TGCAGCGTTGTGGGTAGCGGGGGACTCTACAATGAGCAGTTCTTC
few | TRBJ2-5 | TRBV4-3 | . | CASSQDDQRETQYF | TGCGCCAGCAGCCAAGATGACCAGAGGGAGACCCAGTACTTC
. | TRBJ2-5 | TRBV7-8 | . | CASSSRIWETQYF | TGTGCCAGCAGTTCGAGGATTTGGGAGACCCAGTACTTC
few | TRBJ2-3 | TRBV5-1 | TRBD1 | CASNPGQSTDTQYF | TGCGCCAGCAACCCGGGACAGTCCACAGATACGCAGTATTTT
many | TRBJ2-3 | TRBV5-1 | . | CASSSGWSDTQYF | TGCGCCAGCAGCTCCGGGTGGTCAGATACGCAGTATTTT
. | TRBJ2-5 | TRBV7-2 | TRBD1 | CASVSDRGKKTQYF | TGTGCCAGTGTTTCGGACAGGGGGAAGAAGACCCAGTACTTC
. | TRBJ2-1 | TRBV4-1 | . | CASSHPVVAAYNEQFF | TGCGCCAGCAGCCACCCGGTGGTAGCGGCCTACAATGAGCAGTTCTTC